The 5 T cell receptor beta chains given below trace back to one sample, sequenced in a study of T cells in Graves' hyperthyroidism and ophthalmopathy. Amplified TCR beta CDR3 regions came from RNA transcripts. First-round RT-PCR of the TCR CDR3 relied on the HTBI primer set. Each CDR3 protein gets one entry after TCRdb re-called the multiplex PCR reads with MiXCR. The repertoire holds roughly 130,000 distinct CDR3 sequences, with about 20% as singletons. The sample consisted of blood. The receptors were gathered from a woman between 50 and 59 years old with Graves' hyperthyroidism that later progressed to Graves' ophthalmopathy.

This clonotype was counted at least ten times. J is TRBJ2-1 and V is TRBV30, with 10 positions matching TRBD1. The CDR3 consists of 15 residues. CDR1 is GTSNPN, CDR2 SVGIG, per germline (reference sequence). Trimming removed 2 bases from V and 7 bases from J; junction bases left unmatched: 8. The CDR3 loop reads CAWSSRQGAWNEQFF. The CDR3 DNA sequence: TGTGCCTGGAGTTCCCGACAGGGGGCCTGGAATGAGCAGTTCTTC. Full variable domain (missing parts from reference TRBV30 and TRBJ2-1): SQTIHQWPATLVQPVGSPLSLECTVEGTSNPNLYWYRQAAGRGLQLLFYSVGIGQISSEVPQNLSASRPQDRQFILSSKKLLLSDSGFYLCAWSSRQGAWNEQFFGPGTRLTVL.

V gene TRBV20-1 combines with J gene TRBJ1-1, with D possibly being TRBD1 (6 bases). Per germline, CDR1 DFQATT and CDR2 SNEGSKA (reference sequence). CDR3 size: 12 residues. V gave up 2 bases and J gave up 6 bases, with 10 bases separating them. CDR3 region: CSARLRQAEAFF. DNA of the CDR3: TGCAGTGCTAGATTGAGACAGGCTGAAGCTTTCTTT.

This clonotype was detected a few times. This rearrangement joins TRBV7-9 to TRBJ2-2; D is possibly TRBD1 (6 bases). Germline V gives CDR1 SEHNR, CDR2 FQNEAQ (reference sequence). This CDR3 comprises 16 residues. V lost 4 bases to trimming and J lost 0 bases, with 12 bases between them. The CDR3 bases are TGTGCCAGCAGCTCCAGACAGGAAGCGAACACCGGGGAGCTGTTTTTT. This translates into CASSSRQEANTGELFF.

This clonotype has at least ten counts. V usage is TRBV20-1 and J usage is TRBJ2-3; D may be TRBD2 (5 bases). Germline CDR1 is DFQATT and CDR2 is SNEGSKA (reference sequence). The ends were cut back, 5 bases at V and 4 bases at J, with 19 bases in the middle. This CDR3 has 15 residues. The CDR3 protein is CSAGTVGVFADTQYF. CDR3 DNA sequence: TGCAGTGCTGGAACGGTCGGGGTGTTTGCAGATACGCAGTATTTT.

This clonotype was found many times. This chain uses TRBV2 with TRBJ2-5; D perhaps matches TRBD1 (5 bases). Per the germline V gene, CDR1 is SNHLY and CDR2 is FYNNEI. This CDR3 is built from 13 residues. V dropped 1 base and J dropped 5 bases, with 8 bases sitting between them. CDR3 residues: CASSEEQGETQYF. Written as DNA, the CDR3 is TGTGCCAGCAGTGAAGAGCAGGGTGAGACCCAGTACTTC.